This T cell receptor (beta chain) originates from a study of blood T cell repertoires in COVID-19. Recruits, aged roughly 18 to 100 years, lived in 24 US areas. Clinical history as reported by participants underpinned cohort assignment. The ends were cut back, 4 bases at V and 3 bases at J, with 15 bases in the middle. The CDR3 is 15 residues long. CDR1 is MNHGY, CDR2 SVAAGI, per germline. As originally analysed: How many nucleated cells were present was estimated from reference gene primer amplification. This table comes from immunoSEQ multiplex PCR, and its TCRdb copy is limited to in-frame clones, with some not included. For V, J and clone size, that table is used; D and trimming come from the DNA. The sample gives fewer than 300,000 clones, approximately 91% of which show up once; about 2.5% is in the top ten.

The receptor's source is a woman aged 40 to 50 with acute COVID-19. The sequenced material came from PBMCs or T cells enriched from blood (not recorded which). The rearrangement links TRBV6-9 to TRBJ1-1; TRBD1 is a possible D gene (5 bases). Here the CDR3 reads CASSLPGTPYTEAFF. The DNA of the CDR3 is TGTGCCAGCAGTTTACCCGGGACTCCCTACACTGAAGCTTTCTTT.